This T cell receptor (beta chain) came from a study of beta chain features in type 1 diabetes. Study findings and constraints: A potential influence of HLA type upon TCRB rearrangement remained unresolved herein.

The isolated RNA, all of it, was reverse transcribed, so expressed TCRB transcripts were what got sequenced. Sequencing was performed with immunoSEQ multiplex PCR; in TCRdb, only in-frame clones are kept and a portion is missing. The repertoire includes under 300,000 clones, 25% to 35% of them detected once, and approximately 4% sits in the top ten. A remark on this clone: Antigen: not known.

Trimming left V 7 bases short and J 4 bases short, with 19 bases between. The CDR3 is 15 amino acids. Germline CDR1 KGHSH, CDR2 LQKENI. The sample consisted of central memory CD4+ T cells from blood. The TCR originated in a man younger than 40 in good health. This chain joins TRBV18 and TRBJ1-2; D is uncertain. Here the CDR3 reads CASFLLEGWGYGYTF. The CDR3 DNA reads TGTGCCAGCTTTCTTTTAGAGGGCTGGGGCTATGGCTACACCTTC.